A single sample gave rise to the 28 T cell receptor beta chains below, sequenced in a study of blood T cell repertoires in COVID-19. Sequenced by immunoSEQ multiplex PCR; TCRdb stores in-frame clones only, minus some. The top ten clones hold approximately 10% of a sample with 180,000 or so clones, 75% to 85% of them seen once. The sequencing sample was made of peripheral blood. Receptor source: a woman between 40 and 50 years old with COVID-19, enrolled during active disease.

The chain couples TRBV21-1 to TRBJ2-7; the table assigns TRBD2, which was not confirmed against the DNA. TRBV21-1 is marked as a pseudogene. CDR3 size: 15 residues. CDR3 sequence: CASSKSSGGSYEQYV. CDR3 nucleotide sequence: TGTGCCAGCAGCAAATCGTCGGGGGGGTCGTACGAGCAGTACGTC.

J is TRBJ2-7 and V is TRBV19; 11 positions match TRBD1. The junction had 4 bases not matched to a gene; V was cut back by 5 bases and J by 1 base. The CDR3 sequence is 15 residues long. In germline, CDR1 is LNHDA, CDR2 SQIVND (reference sequence). CDR3 sequence: CASSAGTGGSYEQYF. The CDR3 DNA sequence: TGTGCCAGTAGTGCCGGGACAGGGGGTTCCTACGAGCAGTACTTC.

The CDR3 nucleotides read TGTGCCAGTTTGGGGCAGGGGGCAAGTGAGCAGTACTTC. Translated, it gives CASLGQGASEQYF. This sequence joins TRBV19 and TRBJ2-7; 8 bases match TRBD1. CDR1 and CDR2 from the germline V gene are LNHDA and SQIVND (reference sequence). Trimming removed 8 bases from V and 7 bases from J; junction bases left unmatched: 10. The CDR3 covers 13 residues.

The CDR3 region is CASSPRGREETQYF. CDR3 in DNA: TGTGCCAGCAGCCCCCGCGGTCGGGAAGAGACCCAGTACTTC. The chain has TRBV5-4 and TRBJ2-5; D unresolved. CDR3 size: 14 residues. Trimming left V 4 bases short and J 3 bases short, with 13 bases between. Germline CDR1 SGHNT, CDR2 YYREEE (reference sequence).

V is TRBV19 and J is TRBJ2-2, with 7 bases fitting TRBD2. The CDR3 loop spans 12 amino acids. Germline trimming cut 7 bases from V and 6 bases from J; bases unmatched to any gene: 2. Germline values: CDR1 LNHDA, CDR2 SQIVND (reference sequence). CDR3 nucleotides: TGTGCCAGTATGGGAGGGGCCGGGGAGCTGTTTTTT. Residues: CASMGGAGELFF.

The chain couples TRBV9 to TRBJ2-1; 12 positions agree with TRBD2. The CDR3 totals 17 residues. The V segment lost 4 bases and the J segment 6 bases; nucleotides outside the gene matches: 11. CDR1 is SGDLS, CDR2 YYNGEE, per germline. The CDR3 sequence is CASSHLAGGDFINEQFF. In nucleotides, the CDR3 is TGTGCCAGCAGCCACCTAGCGGGAGGGGATTTTATCAATGAGCAGTTCTTC.

The V call is TRBV18, the J call TRBJ1-1, with D uncertain. Deletions cut 2 bases from V and 0 bases from J, with 10 bases between. The CDR3 runs 15 residues. CDR1 is KGHSH and CDR2 is LQKENI in the germline V gene. CDR3 in DNA: TGTGCCAGCTCACCAAACAGCGGGATGAACACTGAAGCTTTCTTT. Translation gives CASSPNSGMNTEAFF.

The chain uses TRBV28 and TRBJ1-5; TRBD1 might be the D (5 bases). Trimming took 6 bases from V and 1 from J, leaving 16 bases between them. This CDR3 region has 16 residues. From germline, CDR1 is MDHEN and CDR2 SYDVKM. The CDR3 bases are TGTGCCAGCAGACCCTGGGGGGGAAGAAGCAATCAGCCCCAGCATTTT. Amino acid sequence: CASRPWGGRSNQPQHF.

V usage is TRBV20-1 and J usage is TRBJ2-3, with a possible D match to TRBD1 (5 bases). From germline, CDR1 is DFQATT and CDR2 SNEGSKA (reference sequence). The length of the CDR3 is 11 residues. V was clipped by 6 bases and J by 6 bases, with 10 bases between them. The CDR3 here is CSAKKGDTQYF. The CDR3 coding sequence is TGCAGTGCGAAAAAGGGGGATACGCAGTATTTT.

The chain's CDR3 is CASSLSQGARTDTQYF. The CDR3 region has the DNA TGTGCCAGCAGCCTATCACAGGGGGCGCGCACAGATACGCAGTATTTT. The V and J genes are TRBV13 and TRBJ2-3, with 9 bases identical to TRBD1. Germline lookup yields CDR1 PRHDT and CDR2 FYEKMQ (reference sequence). V lost 5 bases, J lost 1 base, and 7 bases stayed unmatched. The CDR3 extends over 16 amino acids.

This sequence joins TRBV6-6 and TRBJ2-1; D uncertain. The CDR3 consists of 12 residues. The germline CDR1 and CDR2 sequences are MNHNY and SVGAGI (reference sequence). Trimming took off 0 bases at V and 8 bases at J, with 5 bases between the two ends. DNA of the CDR3: TGTGCCAGCAGTTACTCATTAGATGAGCAGTTCTTC. The encoded protein is CASSYSLDEQFF.

A word on this clone: At one end, the junction sequence differs from germline, possibly due to a read error. The rearrangement links TRBV29-1 to TRBJ1-2; no firm D call. The CDR3 sequence is 9 residues long. Germline assignment: CDR1 SQVTM and CDR2 ANQGSEA. This CDR3 reads CSVDPGHTF. CDR3 nucleotide sequence: TGCAGCGTTGACCCTGGCCACACCTTC. The full variable domain, in which reference TRBV29-1 and TRBJ1-2 provide the parts outside the CDR3, is SAVISQKPSRDICQRGTSLTIQCQVDSQVTMMFWYRQQPGQSLTLIATANQGSEATYESGFVIDKFPISRPNLTFSTLTVSNMSPEDSSIYLCSVDPGHTFGSGTRLTVV.

The V and J genes are TRBV5-1 and TRBJ1-6, with 8 nucleotides matching TRBD1. The CDR3 is 15 amino acids. V shed 7 bases, J shed 12 bases, and the junction held 15 bases outside the gene matches. CDR1 and CDR2 (germline): SGHRS, YFSETQ. CDR3 nucleotide sequence: TGCGCCAGCGCCCCGGCAGGGGGCTCGAGGGAACCCCTCCACTTT. Its translation: CASAPAGGSREPLHF.

In nucleotides, the CDR3 is TGTGCCAGTAGTACCCAGGGGCCCGGTTATGGCTACACCTTC. Its translation is CASSTQGPGYGYTF. This chain joins TRBV19 and TRBJ1-2; D perhaps matches TRBD1 (6 bases). Germline CDR1 LNHDA, CDR2 SQIVND (reference sequence). This CDR3 region has 14 residues. V shed 4 bases and J shed 5 bases, with 14 bases lying between them.

This chain links TRBV6-5 with TRBJ1-1; 8 nucleotides align to TRBD1. CDR1 is MNHEY, CDR2 SVGAGI, per germline. There are 14 residues in the CDR3. The J segment lost 4 bases and the V segment lost 7 bases, leaving 8 bases of the junction unmatched. Here the CDR3 DNA reads TGTGCCAGCAACCCGACAGGGGCATCCACTGAAGCTTTCTTT. This encodes CASNPTGASTEAFF.

V is TRBV18 and J is TRBJ1-2; no clear D gene. The CDR3 sequence is 13 residues long. V was pared by 3 bases and J by 0 bases, with 5 bases between. Per the germline V gene, CDR1 is KGHSH and CDR2 is LQKENI. CDR3 sequence reads: CASSPGANYGYTF. The CDR3 DNA is TGTGCCAGCTCACCTGGAGCTAACTATGGCTACACCTTC.

The chain joins TRBV5-4 to TRBJ1-2, with 9 bases aligning to TRBD1. The germline CDR1 and CDR2 sequences are SGHNT and YYREEE (reference sequence). CDR3 length equals 15 residues. V lost 0 bases to trimming and J lost 5 bases; unmatched junction nucleotides: 5. This CDR3 is CASSLDTGGIYGYTF. The CDR3 bases are TGTGCCAGCAGCTTGGATACAGGGGGCATTTATGGCTACACCTTC.

V gene TRBV6-1 combines with J gene TRBJ2-6; no definite D call. Germline CDR1 reads MNHNS; CDR2 reads SASEGT. Trimming took 1 base from V and 1 from J, leaving 5 bases between them. The CDR3 runs to 15 residues. The CDR3 loop is CASSEGGSGANVLTF. The DNA for the CDR3 is TGTGCCAGCAGTGAAGGCGGTTCTGGGGCCAACGTCCTGACTTTC.

The J gene is TRBJ2-1, the V gene TRBV13, with 10 bases fitting TRBD2. Trimming took 0 bases from V and 9 from J; bases not matched to a gene: 8. This CDR3 region has 16 residues. CDR1 and CDR2 from the germline V gene are PRHDT and FYEKMQ (reference sequence). This CDR3 is CASSLGISGRFGEQFF. The CDR3 DNA is TGTGCCAGCAGCTTAGGCATTAGCGGGAGGTTCGGTGAGCAGTTCTTC.

The chain employs TRBV2 and TRBJ2-3; TRBD2 aligns across 11 bases. The CDR3 has 14 residues. Losses at the gene ends were 7 bases for V and 4 bases for J; bases not matched to a gene: 4. CDR1 is SNHLY and CDR2 is FYNNEI in the germline V gene. The CDR3 DNA reads as TGTGCCAGCAAAAGACTAGCGGGACCAGATACGCAGTATTTT. Amino acids: CASKRLAGPDTQYF.

The chain combines TRBV29-1 with TRBJ2-1; D possibly corresponds to TRBD2 (5 bases). The CDR3 covers 13 residues. The germline V and J ends were trimmed by 2 bases and 8 bases, with 13 bases remaining between them. Germline CDR1 and CDR2: SQVTM and ANQGSEA. CDR3 amino acids: CSVERSTRDEQFF. The CDR3 DNA reads as TGCAGCGTTGAAAGGTCTACGAGGGATGAGCAGTTCTTC.

The chain uses TRBV28 and TRBJ2-3, with D uncertain. Germline assignment: CDR1 MDHEN and CDR2 SYDVKM. V lost 1 base and J 0 bases, leaving 14 bases between the germline ends. The length of the CDR3 is 17 residues. DNA for the CDR3: TGTGCCAGCAGTTTATCCGAGAATAGAATGAGCACAGATACGCAGTATTTT. It is translated as CASSLSENRMSTDTQYF.

The J gene is TRBJ2-5, the V gene TRBV5-1; D is uncertain. Trimming took 1 base from V and 1 from J, leaving 8 bases between them. The CDR3 runs 14 residues. Germline-derived CDR1 and CDR2 are SGHRS and YFSETQ. CDR3 sequence: CASSLTSSQETQYF. CDR3 coding DNA: TGCGCCAGCAGCTTGACTTCTAGCCAAGAGACCCAGTACTTC.

The gene calls are TRBV7-2 and TRBJ2-5, with 9 nucleotides matching TRBD2. The CDR3 runs 16 residues. V dropped 1 base and J dropped 2; count of bases not matched to a gene: 5. CDR1 and CDR2 (germline): SGHTA, FQGNSA. DNA of the CDR3: TGTGCCAGCAGCTTAGATGTCCTAGCGGGACAAGAGACCCAGTACTTC. Its protein is CASSLDVLAGQETQYF.

J is TRBJ2-1 and V is TRBV9; 8 bases are a match to TRBD1. The CDR3 is 16 amino acids. Germline V lookup: CDR1 SGDLS, CDR2 YYNGEE. The V gene end was trimmed by 4 bases and the J gene end by 9 bases; junction bases not matched to a gene: 15. CDR3 bases: TGTGCCAGCAGCTTCCCCCGGGACAGGCCTATTGGTGAGCAGTTCTTC. It codes for CASSFPRDRPIGEQFF.

This rearrangement joins TRBV6-2 or TRBV6-3 to TRBJ1-6; 8 bases fit TRBD1. V lost 8 bases, J lost 9 bases, and 12 bases stayed unmatched. CDR3 length: 15 residues. CDR1 MNHEY and CDR2 SVGEGT come from the germline V gene. CDR3 protein: CASRRRDRGFSPLHF. The CDR3 bases are TGTGCCAGCCGCCGAAGAGACAGGGGTTTTTCACCCCTCCACTTT.

The V call is TRBV18, the J call TRBJ2-2, with 10 bases identical to TRBD2. V lost 2 bases to trimming and J lost 6 bases; unmatched junction nucleotides: 12. The CDR3 spans 18 residues. Germline CDR1 KGHSH, CDR2 LQKENI. The CDR3 here is CASSPTTSGARRAGELFF. The CDR3 DNA follows: TGTGCCAGCTCACCAACAACTAGCGGGGCGCGACGGGCCGGGGAGCTGTTTTTT. The whole variable domain, filled in from reference TRBV18 and TRBJ2-2, reads NAGVMQNPRHLVRRRGQEARLRCSPMKGHSHVYWYRQLPEEGLKFMVYLQKENIIDESGMPKERFSAEFPKEGPSILRIQQVVRGDSAAYFCASSPTTSGARRAGELFFGEGSRLTVL.

The CDR3 spells CASRSGGPSSYNEQFF. The CDR3 DNA is TGTGCCAGCCGGAGCGGGGGGCCGAGCTCCTACAATGAGCAGTTCTTC. This chain links TRBV7-3 with TRBJ2-1, with 9 positions matching TRBD2. The germline V gene encodes CDR1 SGHTA and CDR2 FQGTGA. Trimming cost V 8 bases and J 0 bases; bases outside gene matches: 8. The CDR3 contains 16 residues.